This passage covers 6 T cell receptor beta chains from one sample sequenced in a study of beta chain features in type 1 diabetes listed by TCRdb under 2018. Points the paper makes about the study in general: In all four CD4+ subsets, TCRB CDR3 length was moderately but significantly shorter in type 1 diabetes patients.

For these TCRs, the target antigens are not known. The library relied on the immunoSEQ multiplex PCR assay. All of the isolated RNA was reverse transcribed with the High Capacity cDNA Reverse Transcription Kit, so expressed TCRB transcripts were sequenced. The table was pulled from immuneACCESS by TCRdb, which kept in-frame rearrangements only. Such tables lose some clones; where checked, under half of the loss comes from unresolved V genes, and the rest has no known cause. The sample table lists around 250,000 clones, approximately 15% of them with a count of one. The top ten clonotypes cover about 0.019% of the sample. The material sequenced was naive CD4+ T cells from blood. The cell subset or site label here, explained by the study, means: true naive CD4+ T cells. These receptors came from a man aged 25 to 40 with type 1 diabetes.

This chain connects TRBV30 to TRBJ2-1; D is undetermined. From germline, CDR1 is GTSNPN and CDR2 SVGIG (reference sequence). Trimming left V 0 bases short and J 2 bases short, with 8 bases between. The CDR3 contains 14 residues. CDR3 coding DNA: TGTGCCTGGAGTGTCCCGCTAGCCTACAATGAGCAGTTCTTC. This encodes CAWSVPLAYNEQFF.

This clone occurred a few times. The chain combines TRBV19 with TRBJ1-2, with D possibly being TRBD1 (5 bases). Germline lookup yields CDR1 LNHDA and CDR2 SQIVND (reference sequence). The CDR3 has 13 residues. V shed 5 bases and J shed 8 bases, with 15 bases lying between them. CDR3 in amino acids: CASSPSEGLGYTF. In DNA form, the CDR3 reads TGTGCCAGTAGTCCCTCGGAGGGGCTCGGCTACACCTTC.

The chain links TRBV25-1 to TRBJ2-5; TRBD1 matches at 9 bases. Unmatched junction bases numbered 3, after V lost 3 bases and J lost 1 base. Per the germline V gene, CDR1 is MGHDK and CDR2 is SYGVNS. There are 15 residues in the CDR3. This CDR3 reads CASSDGTGPQETQYF. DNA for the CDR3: TGTGCCAGCAGTGATGGGACAGGGCCCCAAGAGACCCAGTACTTC.

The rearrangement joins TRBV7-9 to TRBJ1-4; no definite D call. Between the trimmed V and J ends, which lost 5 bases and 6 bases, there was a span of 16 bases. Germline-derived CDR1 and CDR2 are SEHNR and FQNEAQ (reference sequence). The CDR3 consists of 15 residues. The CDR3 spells CASSRSGGFDEKLFF. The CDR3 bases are TGTGCCAGCAGCCGGTCGGGTGGATTCGATGAAAAACTGTTTTTT.

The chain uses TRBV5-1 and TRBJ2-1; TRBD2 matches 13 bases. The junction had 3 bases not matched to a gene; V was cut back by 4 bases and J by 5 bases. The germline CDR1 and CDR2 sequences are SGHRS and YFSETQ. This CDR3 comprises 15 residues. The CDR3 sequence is CASSPGLAGDNEQFF. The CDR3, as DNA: TGCGCCAGCAGCCCCGGACTAGCGGGGGACAATGAGCAGTTCTTC.

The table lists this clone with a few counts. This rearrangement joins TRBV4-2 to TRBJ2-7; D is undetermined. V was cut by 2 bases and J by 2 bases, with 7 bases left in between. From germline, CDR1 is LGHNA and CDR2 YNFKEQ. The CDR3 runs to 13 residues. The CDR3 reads CASSQLRAYEQYF. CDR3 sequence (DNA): TGTGCCAGCAGCCAACTACGAGCCTACGAGCAGTACTTC.